Below are 19 T cell receptor beta chains sequenced from a single sample in a study of cytomegalovirus exposure and HLA in healthy donors. Profiling relied on immunoSEQ multiplex PCR, and the TCRdb table lists in-frame clones only, not all of them. The table has around 150,000 clones, less than 90% seen once; the top ten hold 2% to 2.5%. Sequencing was carried out using PBMCs. The source of these receptors is a woman younger than 35 in good health and CMV-seronegative.

This rearrangement joins TRBV10-3 to TRBJ1-2, with TRBD1 as a possible D gene (5 bases). The CDR3 runs 16 residues. Between the trimmed V and J ends, which lost 11 bases and 2 bases, there was a span of 24 bases. Per the germline V gene, CDR1 is ENHRY and CDR2 is SYGVKD. CDR3 bases: TGTGCCCCCTGGCGCTACCAATCCGGGGGGAACTATGGCTACACCTTC. Translating it yields CAPWRYQSGGNYGYTF.

This sequence joins TRBV10-3 and TRBJ2-3, with 9 nucleotides matching TRBD1. CDR1 ENHRY and CDR2 SYGVKD come from the germline V gene. Trimming cost V 5 bases and J 4 bases; bases outside gene matches: 4. This CDR3 has 14 residues. CDR3 sequence (DNA): TGTGCCATCAGTCGGGACAGGGTCCCAGATACGCAGTATTTT. Its protein is CAISRDRVPDTQYF.

This chain links TRBV9 with TRBJ2-4; TRBD1 matches 7 bases. J lost 6 bases, V lost 1 base, and 4 bases had no gene match. CDR3 length: 14 residues. In germline, CDR1 is SGDLS, CDR2 YYNGEE. The CDR3 region is CASSVSAGGNIQYF. CDR3 DNA sequence: TGTGCCAGCAGCGTATCGGCAGGGGGAAACATTCAGTACTTC.

This clone has only a few counts. CDR3 in amino acids: CASSLGQGGNYGYTF. In DNA form, the CDR3 reads TGTGCCAGCAGTCTTGGACAGGGAGGTAACTATGGCTACACCTTC. The V call is TRBV27, the J call TRBJ1-2; 8 bases fit TRBD1. The CDR3 covers 15 residues. V gave up 5 bases and J gave up 1 base; unmatched junction bases: 6. The germline V gene has CDR1 MNHEY and CDR2 SMNVEV (reference sequence).

J is TRBJ2-4 and V is TRBV29-1, with 7 nucleotides matching TRBD2. The germline V gene has CDR1 SQVTM and CDR2 ANQGSEA. CDR3 length equals 14 residues. Unmatched junction bases numbered 8, after V lost 7 bases and J lost 2 bases. This CDR3 is CSARGGTTKNIQYF. The CDR3, as DNA: TGCAGCGCCCGTGGGGGGACTACCAAAAACATTCAGTACTTC.

Notes on this clone: A read error may produce the germline difference seen at one junction end. The chain links TRBV2 to TRBJ1-4; D gene unclear. This CDR3 has 11 amino acids. Germline V gene sequence: CDR1 SNHLY, CDR2 FYNNEI. DNA for the CDR3: TGTGCCAGCCGAACTTATGAAAAACTGTTTTTT. This encodes CASRTYEKLFF.

The genes are TRBV7-8 and TRBJ1-1; weak D call: TRBD1 (6 bases). V dropped 6 bases and J dropped 5 bases, with 13 bases sitting between them. The CDR3 runs to 13 residues. Germline CDR1 and CDR2: SGHVS and FQNEAQ. The CDR3 region has the DNA TGTGCCAGCAGGGGGGGGGCTCAGACTGAAGCTTTCTTT. Translation: CASRGGAQTEAFF.

This rearrangement joins TRBV5-1 to TRBJ2-5, with a weak D call TRBD2 (6 bases). Germline CDR1 is SGHRS and CDR2 is YFSETQ. Trimming left V 3 bases short and J 1 base short, with 13 bases between. This CDR3 spans 15 amino acids. As DNA, the CDR3 is TGCGCCAGCAGCTCACTAGTCGGGAGCCAAGAGACCCAGTACTTC. Its protein product is CASSSLVGSQETQYF.

The genes are TRBV5-1 and TRBJ2-1, with D tentatively TRBD1 (5 bases). This CDR3 has 15 residues. Germline assignment: CDR1 SGHRS and CDR2 YFSETQ. Between the trimmed V and J ends, which lost 0 bases and 3 bases, there was a span of 10 bases. CDR3 DNA: TGCGCCAGCAGCTTGGGGAATACAGGCTACAATGAGCAGTTCTTC. Translating it yields CASSLGNTGYNEQFF.

This clone was counted once. The chain has TRBV19 and TRBJ1-2; 8 bases align to TRBD1. With 6 bases clipped from V and 5 bases from J, the junction kept 20 bases outside the gene matches. Looked up from germline, CDR1 is LNHDA and CDR2 is SQIVND (reference sequence). The CDR3 runs to 18 residues. In nucleotides, the CDR3 is TGTGCCAGTAGGAACGACCTACTTACCAGGGGGCACCGTTATGGCTACACCTTC. Protein: CASRNDLLTRGHRYGYTF.

The chain recombines TRBV4-1 with TRBJ2-1; 8 nucleotides agree with TRBD2. CDR3 length equals 14 residues. With V trimmed by 0 bases and J by 6 bases, 1 base remained unmatched. Germline CDR1 reads MGHRA; CDR2 reads YSYEKL. CDR3 sequence: CASSQEGLGNEQFF. The CDR3 bases are TGCGCCAGCAGCCAAGAGGGACTAGGCAATGAGCAGTTCTTC.

This clone turned up a few times. The rearrangement uses TRBV10-1 and TRBJ2-3; tentatively, D is TRBD2 (6 bases). V was cut by 8 bases and J by 4 bases, with 22 bases left in between. This CDR3 comprises 16 residues. Per germline, CDR1 WNHNN and CDR2 SYGVQD (reference sequence). The CDR3 coding sequence is TGCGCCAGCCCTTCCCCAGGTAGACTAGTTCCAGATACGCAGTATTTT. This gives the protein CASPSPGRLVPDTQYF.

Concerning this clone itself: The same CDR3 arises from other DNA sequences in this sample as well. The chain uses TRBV7-2 and TRBJ2-1, with 7 nucleotides matching TRBD2. The germline V gene encodes CDR1 SGHTA and CDR2 FQGNSA. There are 14 residues in the CDR3. Trimming at V came to 0 bases and at J to 4 bases, leaving 0 bases not matched to a gene. CDR3 nucleotide sequence: TGTGCCAGCAGCTTAGCGGGGGGGTACAATGAGCAGTTCTTC. Its protein product is CASSLAGGYNEQFF.

The chain carries TRBV18 and TRBJ2-1; the D is unclear. The CDR3 length is 12 residues. V was cut by 2 bases and J by 7 bases, with 6 bases left in between. Germline CDR1 KGHSH, CDR2 LQKENI. CDR3 protein: CASSPMRNEQFF. The CDR3 DNA is TGTGCCAGCTCACCAATGAGAAATGAGCAGTTCTTC.

This clone was recorded only once. This chain connects TRBV28 to TRBJ1-1, with TRBD1 matching 8 bases. The CDR3 is 12 amino acids. V trimming: 10 bases; J trimming: 8 bases; junction bases outside the gene matches: 9. CDR1 MDHEN and CDR2 SYDVKM come from the germline V gene. CDR3 DNA: TGTGCCATAGACAGGGGTACTAAGGAAGCTTTCTTT. Translated, it gives CAIDRGTKEAFF.

The chain employs TRBV13 and TRBJ1-4, with D unclear. CDR1 is PRHDT, CDR2 FYEKMQ, per germline (reference sequence). The CDR3 runs 16 residues. V was cut by 2 bases and J by 8 bases, with 18 bases left in between. This CDR3 reads CASSLRLKDPGEKLFF. In nucleotides, the CDR3 is TGTGCCAGCAGCTTAAGATTGAAGGACCCGGGGGAAAAACTGTTTTTT.

J is TRBJ2-3 and V is TRBV29-1; maybe TRBD1 (6 bases). Germline V gene lookup returns CDR1 SQVTM and CDR2 ANQGSEA. With 7 bases removed from V and 2 bases from J, the gap between germline ends came to 13 bases. This CDR3 spans 13 amino acids. The CDR3 reads CSGTGLDTDTQYF. The CDR3 nucleotides are TGCAGCGGCACAGGGTTGGACACAGATACGCAGTATTTT.

This rearrangement joins TRBV5-4 to TRBJ1-5; 8 bases fit TRBD1. Germline CDR1 is SGHNT and CDR2 is YYREEE (reference sequence). The CDR3 runs 15 residues. V dropped 2 bases and J dropped 1; count of bases not matched to a gene: 2. The DNA for the CDR3 is TGTGCCAGCAGCTTCGACAGGGGAAGCAATCAGCCCCAGCATTTT. Its translation: CASSFDRGSNQPQHF.

The chain recombines TRBV27 with TRBJ2-4; 9 positions match TRBD2. V dropped 6 bases and J dropped 7; count of bases not matched to a gene: 4. This CDR3 spans 13 amino acids. Germline assignment: CDR1 MNHEY and CDR2 SMNVEV (reference sequence). CDR3 region: CASRSAGGNIQYF. In nucleotides, the CDR3 is TGTGCCAGCAGGTCCGCGGGGGGGAACATTCAGTACTTC.